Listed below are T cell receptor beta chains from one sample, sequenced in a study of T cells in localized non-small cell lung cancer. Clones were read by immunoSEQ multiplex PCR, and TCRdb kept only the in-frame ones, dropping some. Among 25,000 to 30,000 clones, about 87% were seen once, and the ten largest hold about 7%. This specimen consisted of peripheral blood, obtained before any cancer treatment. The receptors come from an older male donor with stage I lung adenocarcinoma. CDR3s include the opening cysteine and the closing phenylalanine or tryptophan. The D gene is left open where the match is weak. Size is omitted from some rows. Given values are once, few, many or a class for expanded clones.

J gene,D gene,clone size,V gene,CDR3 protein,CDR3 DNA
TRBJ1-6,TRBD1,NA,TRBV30,CAWSEYRGNSPLHF,TGTGCCTGGAGCGAGTACAGGGGTAATTCACCCCTCCACTTT
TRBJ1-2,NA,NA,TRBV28,CASSLYVENYGYTF,TGTGCCAGCAGTTTATATGTAGAAAACTATGGCTACACCTTC
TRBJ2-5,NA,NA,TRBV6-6,CASSSGETQYF,TGTGCCAGCAGTAGTGGAGAGACCCAGTACTTC
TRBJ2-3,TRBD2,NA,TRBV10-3,CAIREGSGGQIDTQYF,TGTGCCATCAGGGAGGGTAGCGGGGGACAGATAGATACGCAGTATTTT
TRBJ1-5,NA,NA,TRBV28,CASSLNQPQHF,TGTGCCAGCAGTTTAAATCAGCCCCAGCATTTT
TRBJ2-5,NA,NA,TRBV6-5,CASSYNVGAEETQYF,TGTGCCAGCAGTTATAACGTAGGGGCGGAAGAGACCCAGTACTTC
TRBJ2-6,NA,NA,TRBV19,CASSIRMLDSGANVLTF,TGTGCCAGTAGTATCAGAATGCTGGACTCTGGGGCCAACGTCCTGACTTTC
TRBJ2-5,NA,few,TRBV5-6,CASSSDQAANQETQYF,TGTGCCAGCAGCTCAGATCAGGCAGCCAACCAAGAGACCCAGTACTTC
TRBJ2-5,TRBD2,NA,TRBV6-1,CASRGGVGRRETQYF,TGTGCCAGCAGGGGGGGGGTTGGTAGGAGAGAGACCCAGTACTTC
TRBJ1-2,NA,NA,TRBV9,CASSSPRPDGYTF,TGTGCCAGCAGCTCCCCCCGGCCCGATGGCTACACCTTC
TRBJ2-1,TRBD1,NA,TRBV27,CASSSQGVGEQFF,TGTGCCAGCAGCTCTCAGGGGGTGGGTGAGCAGTTCTTC
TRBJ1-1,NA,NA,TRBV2,CASRRQEMNTEAFF,TGTGCCAGCAGACGACAGGAGATGAACACTGAAGCTTTCTTT
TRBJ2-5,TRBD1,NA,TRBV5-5,CASRRDRGETQYF,TGTGCCAGCAGGCGAGACAGGGGAGAGACCCAGTACTTC
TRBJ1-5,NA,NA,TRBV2,CASRGAGRDSQPQHF,TGTGCCAGCAGAGGAGCCGGCAGGGATTCTCAGCCCCAGCATTTT
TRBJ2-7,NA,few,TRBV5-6,CASSLARYEQYF,TGTGCCAGCAGCTTGGCCAGATACGAGCAGTACTTC
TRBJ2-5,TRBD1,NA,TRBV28,CASSTGQQETQYF,TGTGCCAGCAGCACGGGACAGCAAGAGACCCAGTACTTC
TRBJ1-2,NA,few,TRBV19,CASSIRDGGDNYGYTF,TGTGCCAGTAGTATCCGGGACGGAGGAGATAACTATGGCTACACCTTC
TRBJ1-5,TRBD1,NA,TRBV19,CASSIQGAQPQHF,TGTGCCAGTAGTATACAGGGGGCGCAGCCCCAGCATTTT
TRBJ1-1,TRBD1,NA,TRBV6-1,CASSAEGALPTEAFF,TGTGCCAGCAGTGCAGAGGGGGCCCTGCCCACTGAAGCTTTCTTT
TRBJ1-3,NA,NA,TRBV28,CASSRQGSSGNTIYF,TGTGCCAGCAGCCGTCAGGGCAGCTCTGGAAACACCATATATTTT
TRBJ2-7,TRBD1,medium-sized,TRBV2,CASRRRTGEFYEQYF,TGTGCCAGCAGGAGAAGGACAGGGGAGTTCTACGAGCAGTACTTC
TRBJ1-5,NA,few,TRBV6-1,CASSEGGDSNQPQHF,TGTGCCAGCAGTGAAGGGGGGGATAGCAATCAGCCCCAGCATTTT
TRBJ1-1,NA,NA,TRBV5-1,CASSLAGPNTEAFF,TGCGCCAGCAGCTTGGCAGGGCCAAACACTGAAGCTTTCTTT
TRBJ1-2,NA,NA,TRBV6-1,CASSEGQGGFYGYTF,TGTGCCAGCAGTGAAGGGCAGGGAGGATTCTACGGCTACACCTTC
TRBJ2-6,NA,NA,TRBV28,CASSFGLNVLTF,TGTGCCAGCAGTTTTGGGCTCAACGTCCTGACTTTC
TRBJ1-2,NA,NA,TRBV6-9,CASSFQPRTNYGYTF,TGTGCCAGCAGTTTCCAGCCTCGAACAAACTATGGCTACACCTTC
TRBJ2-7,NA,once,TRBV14,CASSLNSGSHEQYF,TGTGCCAGCAGCCTAAACTCAGGGTCCCACGAGCAGTACTTC
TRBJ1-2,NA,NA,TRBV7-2,CASSLPITDGYTF,TGTGCCAGCAGCTTACCAATAACCGATGGCTACACCTTC
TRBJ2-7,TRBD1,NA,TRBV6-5,CASSLDRVTYEQYF,TGTGCCAGCAGTCTCGACAGGGTGACCTACGAGCAGTACTTC
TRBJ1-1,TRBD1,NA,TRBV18,CASSTDRDTEAFF,TGTGCCAGCTCGACGGACAGGGACACTGAAGCTTTCTTT
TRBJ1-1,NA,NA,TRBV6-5,CASSYSAGSSPTEAFF,TGTGCCAGCAGTTACTCAGCGGGAAGTAGCCCCACTGAAGCTTTCTTT
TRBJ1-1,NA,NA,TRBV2,CASRSQGRNTEAFF,TGTGCCAGCAGATCACAGGGAAGGAACACTGAAGCTTTCTTT
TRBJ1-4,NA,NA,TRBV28,CASSLNQFAFGNHEKLFF,TGTGCCAGCAGTTTAAATCAGTTCGCGTTTGGGAATCATGAAAAACTGTTTTTT
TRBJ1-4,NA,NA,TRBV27,CASSLQTNEKLFF,TGTGCCAGCAGTTTACAAACTAATGAAAAACTGTTTTTT
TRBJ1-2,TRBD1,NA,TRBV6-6,CASSQGALGYTF,TGTGCCAGCAGCCAGGGGGCGCTTGGCTACACCTTC
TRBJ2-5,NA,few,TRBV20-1,CSPKGQETQYF,TGCAGCCCGAAAGGTCAAGAGACCCAGTACTTC
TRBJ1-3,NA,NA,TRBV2,CASTGTDSGNTIYF,TGTGCCAGCACGGGGACGGACTCTGGAAACACCATATATTTT
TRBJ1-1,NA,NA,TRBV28,CASVGWVDGTEAFF,TGTGCCAGCGTCGGATGGGTGGATGGGACTGAAGCTTTCTTT
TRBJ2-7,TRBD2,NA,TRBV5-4,CASSFGGGAGEQYF,TGTGCCAGCAGCTTCGGCGGGGGGGCTGGCGAGCAGTACTTC
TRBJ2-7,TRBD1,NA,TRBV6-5,CASSTGQGGNEQYF,TGTGCCAGCAGTACAGGACAGGGGGGCAACGAGCAGTACTTC
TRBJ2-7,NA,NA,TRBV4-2,CASSQDFQGLPYEQYF,TGTGCCAGCAGCCAAGATTTTCAGGGACTGCCCTACGAGCAGTACTTC
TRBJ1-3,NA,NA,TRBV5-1,CASSYSKSSGNTIYF,TGCGCCAGCAGCTATAGTAAGAGCTCTGGAAACACCATATATTTT
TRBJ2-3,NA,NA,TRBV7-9,CASSYRGPDTQYF,TGTGCCAGCAGCTATAGAGGCCCAGATACGCAGTATTTT
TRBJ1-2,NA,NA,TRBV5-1,CASSLEGGRGTDGYTF,TGCGCCAGCAGCTTGGAGGGGGGCCGCGGAACGGATGGCTACACCTTC